The clone carrying this T cell receptor (beta chain) was seen only once. The assay was immunoSEQ multiplex PCR, and TCRdb's table has in-frame clones only and misses some. The sample carries around 30,000 clones, more than 75% recorded once. The CDR3 runs 16 residues. V was clipped by 6 bases and J by 2 bases; unmatched bases: 9. CDR1 is MNHEY, CDR2 SMNVEV, per germline (reference sequence). This entry is derived from a study of T cells in localized non-small cell lung cancer. The gene calls are TRBV27 and TRBJ2-4; the match to TRBD1 covers 8 bases. This material consisted of peripheral blood, taken before any cancer treatment. The sequence was collected from a male donor at least 60 years old with stage II squamous cell lung carcinoma. CDR3 nucleotides: TGTGCCAGCAGCCCCGGCAGGGGGCAATCCAAAAACATTCAGTACTTC. Residues: CASSPGRGQSKNIQYF.